Included here is one TCR beta chain sequence, with context. The record originates from a study of blood T cell repertoires in COVID-19. Study overall: From the United States, Italy and Spain came samples of acute and convalescent COVID-19. Sources were T cells, B-cell-depleted T cells, or PBMCs; the material itself was cDNA or gDNA.

The CDR3 sequence is 16 residues long. Germline V CDR1 and CDR2: MNHNS, SASEGT. V lost 4 bases, J lost 5 bases, and 18 bases lay in between. Per the original methods: Amplification of reference gene primers was used by the study to estimate nucleated cell counts. The table came from immunoSEQ multiplex PCR; TCRdb's copy has only in-frame clones and leaves some out. The DNA gave D and trimming, while V, J and clone size come from that table. The sample has 90,000 to 130,000 clones; 76% are singletons. Specimen: peripheral blood. The sequence was obtained from a woman older than 75 with acute or convalescent COVID-19. The chain carries TRBV6-1 and TRBJ2-1; D is perhaps TRBD2 (6 bases). The CDR3 nucleotides are TGTGCCAGCAGTGCCGCAACTAGCAGGAACAACAATGAGCAGTTCTTC. It yields the protein CASSAATSRNNNEQFF.